The following is a TCR beta chain sequence with its context. Its specificity is not known. The sample comes from a study of shared clonotypes between healthy human individuals. Study as a whole: Each donor had three CD4 naive, three CD4 memory, two CD8 naive and one CD8 memory plate.

Broader study findings: Sorted-subset sequencing was shown by rarefaction to be incomplete despite large depth.

Unmatched junction bases numbered 9, after V lost 4 bases and J lost 6 bases. The CDR3 runs to 15 residues. Germline CDR1 SGHNT, CDR2 YYREEE (reference sequence). Libraries were prepared by immunoSEQ multiplex PCR; TCRdb keeps only in-frame clonotypes and omits some of them. Seen here are a few hundred thousand clones, roughly 96% observed once, and the top ten hold around 0.29%. The sample taken for sequencing was memory CD8+ T cells sorted from blood. Subset defined: CD45RO+ cells pooled with CCR7-negative TemRA cells. The source of this sequence is a young man in good health. The J gene is TRBJ2-1, the V gene TRBV5-4, with 8 bases fitting TRBD2. CDR3 sequence (DNA): TGTGCCAGCAGCCCGGGACTAGGGAGAATCAATGAGCAGTTCTTC. Protein: CASSPGLGRINEQFF.